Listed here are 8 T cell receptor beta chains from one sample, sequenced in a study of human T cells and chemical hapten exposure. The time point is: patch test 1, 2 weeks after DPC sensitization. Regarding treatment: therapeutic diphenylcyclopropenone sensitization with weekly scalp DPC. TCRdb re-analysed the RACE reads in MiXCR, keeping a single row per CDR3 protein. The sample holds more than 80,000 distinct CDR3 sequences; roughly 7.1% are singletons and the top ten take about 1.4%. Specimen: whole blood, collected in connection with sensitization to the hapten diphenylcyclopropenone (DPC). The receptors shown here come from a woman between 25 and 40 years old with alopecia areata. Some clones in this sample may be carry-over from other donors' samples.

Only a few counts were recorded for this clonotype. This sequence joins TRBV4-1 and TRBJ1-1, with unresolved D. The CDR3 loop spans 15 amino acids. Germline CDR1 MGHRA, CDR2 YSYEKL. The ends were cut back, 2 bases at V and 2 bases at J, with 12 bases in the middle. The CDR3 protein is CASSQLSIPNTEAFF. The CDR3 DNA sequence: TGCGCCAGCAGCCAACTCAGTATACCTAACACTGAAGCTTTCTTT.

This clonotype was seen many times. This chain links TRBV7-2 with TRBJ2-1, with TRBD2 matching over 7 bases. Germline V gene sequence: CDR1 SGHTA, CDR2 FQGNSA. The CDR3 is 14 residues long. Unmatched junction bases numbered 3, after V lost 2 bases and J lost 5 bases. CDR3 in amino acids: CASSLLRGDNEQFF. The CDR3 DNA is TGTGCCAGCAGCTTATTACGGGGGGACAATGAGCAGTTCTTC.

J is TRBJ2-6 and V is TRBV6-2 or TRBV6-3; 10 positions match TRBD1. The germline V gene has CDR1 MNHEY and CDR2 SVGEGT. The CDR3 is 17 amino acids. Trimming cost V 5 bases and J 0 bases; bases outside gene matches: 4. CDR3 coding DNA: TGTGCCAGCAGTCACCGGGACAGGGGCTCTGGGGCCAACGTCCTGACTTTC. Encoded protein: CASSHRDRGSGANVLTF.

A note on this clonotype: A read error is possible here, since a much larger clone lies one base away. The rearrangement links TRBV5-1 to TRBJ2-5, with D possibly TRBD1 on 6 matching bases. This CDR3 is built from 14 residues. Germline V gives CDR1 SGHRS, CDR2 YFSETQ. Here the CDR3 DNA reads TGCACCAGCAGCATGGGGGCCGTTCAAGAGACCCAGTACTTC. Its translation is CTSSMGAVQETQYF.

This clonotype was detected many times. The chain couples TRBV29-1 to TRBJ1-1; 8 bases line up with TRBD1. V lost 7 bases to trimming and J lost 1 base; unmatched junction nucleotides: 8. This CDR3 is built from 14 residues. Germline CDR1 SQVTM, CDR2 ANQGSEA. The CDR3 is CSADRTGSNTEAFF. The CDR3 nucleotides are TGCAGCGCTGACAGGACAGGGTCGAACACTGAAGCTTTCTTT.

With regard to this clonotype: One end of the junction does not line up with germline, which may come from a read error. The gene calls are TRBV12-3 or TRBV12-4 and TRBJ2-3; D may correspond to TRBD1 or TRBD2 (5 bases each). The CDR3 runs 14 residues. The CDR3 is CASSGSFEGNTQCF. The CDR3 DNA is TGTGCCAGCAGTGGCTCATTCGAGGGGAATACGCAGTGTTTT.

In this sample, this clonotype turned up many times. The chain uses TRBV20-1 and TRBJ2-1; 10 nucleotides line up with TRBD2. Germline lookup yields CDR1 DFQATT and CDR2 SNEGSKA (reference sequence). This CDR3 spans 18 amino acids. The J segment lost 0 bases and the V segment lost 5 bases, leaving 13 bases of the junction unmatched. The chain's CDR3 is CSAPASGGAARSYNEQFF. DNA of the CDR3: TGCAGTGCTCCCGCCAGCGGGGGGGCCGCCCGCTCCTACAATGAGCAGTTCTTC.

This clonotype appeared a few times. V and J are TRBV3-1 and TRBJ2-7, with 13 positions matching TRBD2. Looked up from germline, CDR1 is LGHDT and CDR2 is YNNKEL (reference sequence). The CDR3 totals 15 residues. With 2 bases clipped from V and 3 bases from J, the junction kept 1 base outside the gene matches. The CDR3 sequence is CASSQTSGGDYEQYF. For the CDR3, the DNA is TGTGCCAGCAGCCAAACTAGCGGGGGGGACTACGAGCAGTACTTC.